This entry lists 18 T cell receptor beta chains sequenced from one sample in a study of T cell responses to AZD1222 COVID-19 vaccine. The assay was immunoSEQ multiplex PCR, and TCRdb's table has in-frame clones only and misses some. The table includes more than 250,000 clones, more than 80% detected once. This material consisted of peripheral blood, taken on day 0 of AZD1222 vaccination. The receptors here all came from an adult in good health.

The chain couples TRBV28 to TRBJ2-1; 8 positions match TRBD2. V shed 7 bases and J 9 bases; nucleotides not matched to a gene: 17. CDR1 is MDHEN, CDR2 SYDVKM, per germline. The CDR3 consists of 16 residues. The CDR3 is CASTLFTGRATGEQFF. CDR3 bases: TGTGCCAGCACCCTCTTTACCGGGAGGGCAACCGGTGAGCAGTTCTTC.

The chain has TRBV28 and TRBJ1-2; 8 bases agree with TRBD1. Per germline, CDR1 MDHEN and CDR2 SYDVKM. The CDR3 totals 14 residues. V was clipped by 2 bases and J by 12 bases; unmatched bases: 11. CDR3 bases: TGTGCCAGCAGTTTACCTTCCGCACAGGGGGTCGACACCTTC. This encodes CASSLPSAQGVDTF.

The chain is built from TRBV7-2 and TRBJ2-3; TRBD2 matches at 8 bases. V dropped 2 bases and J dropped 14; count of bases not matched to a gene: 9. This CDR3 region has 13 residues. From germline, CDR1 is SGHTA and CDR2 FQGNSA. The CDR3 nucleotides read TGTGCCAGCAGCTTAATGACTAGCGCCGACGGGTATTTT. It translates to CASSLMTSADGYF.

The chain links TRBV5-5 to TRBJ2-7; no definite D call. CDR1 is SGHKS, CDR2 YYEKEE, per germline (reference sequence). The CDR3 extends over 14 amino acids. Trimming took 0 bases from V and 0 from J, leaving 7 bases between them. In DNA, the CDR3 is TGTGCCAGCAGCTTGGCGGCAGGCTCCTACGAGCAGTACTTC. It specifies CASSLAAGSYEQYF.

The chain has TRBV10-1 and TRBJ2-4; D not resolved. The length of the CDR3 is 13 residues. Per germline, CDR1 WNHNN and CDR2 SYGVQD (reference sequence). Trimming shortened V by 3 bases and J by 0 bases, and 3 bases separated the two germline ends. Here the CDR3 reads CASSDSAKNIQYF. The CDR3, as DNA: TGCGCCAGCAGTGACTCAGCCAAAAACATTCAGTACTTC.

This chain joins TRBV20-1 and TRBJ1-3, with D tentatively TRBD1 (6 bases). This CDR3 is 15 amino acids long. The V gene's germline CDR1 is DFQATT and CDR2 SNEGSKA (reference sequence). Trimming removed 3 bases at V and 0 bases at J, with 12 bases between. The CDR3 coding sequence is TGCAGTGCTAGTAGGGGGGGATACTCTGGAAACACCATATATTTT. Encoded protein: CSASRGGYSGNTIYF.

The chain links TRBV5-5 to TRBJ2-7; 11 bases agree with TRBD1. CDR3 size: 15 residues. The germline gives CDR1 SGHKS, CDR2 YYEKEE (reference sequence). The V gene end was trimmed by 3 bases and the J gene end by 6 bases; junction bases not matched to a gene: 8. This chain's CDR3 is CASSSVDRGLSEQYF. In nucleotides, the CDR3 is TGTGCCAGCAGCTCCGTGGACAGGGGGCTGAGCGAGCAGTACTTC. The full variable domain, with the rest looked up from reference TRBV5-5 and TRBJ2-7, is DAGVTQSPTHLIKTRGQQVTLRCSPISGHKSVSWYQQVLGQGPQFIFQYYEKEERGRGNFPDRFSARQFPNYSSELNVNALLLGDSALYLCASSSVDRGLSEQYFGPGTRLTVT.

This clone was observed a handful of times. The gene calls are TRBV7-8 and TRBJ1-4; D is unclear. V lost 1 base and J 8 bases, leaving 8 bases between the germline ends. The germline CDR1 and CDR2 sequences are SGHVS and FQNEAQ. This CDR3 is 13 amino acids long. DNA for the CDR3: TGTGCCAGCAGCTTAGGGATAAGGGAAAAACTGTTTTTT. It translates to CASSLGIREKLFF.

The V and J genes are TRBV6-5 and TRBJ2-2; unclear D gene. From germline, CDR1 is MNHEY and CDR2 SVGAGI. This CDR3 spans 11 amino acids. V lost 8 bases to trimming and J lost 3 bases, with 4 bases between them. The CDR3 region is CASFYTGELFF. CDR3 DNA sequence: TGTGCCAGCTTCTACACCGGGGAGCTGTTTTTT.

This sequence joins TRBV5-1 and TRBJ2-7; D unresolved. Germline-derived CDR1 and CDR2 are SGHRS and YFSETQ. The V gene lost 4 bases and the J gene lost 6 bases, with 11 bases spanning the gap. This CDR3 contains 12 residues. Written as DNA, the CDR3 is TGCGCCAGCAGCCAAGACTCGGGCGAGCAGTACTTC. It codes for CASSQDSGEQYF.

The chain joins TRBV2 to TRBJ1-2; TRBD1 agrees at 8 bases. The germline V gene encodes CDR1 SNHLY and CDR2 FYNNEI. This CDR3 spans 15 amino acids. Trimming cost V 5 bases and J 3 bases; bases outside gene matches: 8. DNA for the CDR3: TGTGCCAGCAGTCCCCGGGACAGGTCTCACTATGGCTACACCTTC. Amino acid sequence: CASSPRDRSHYGYTF.

V usage is TRBV28 and J usage is TRBJ2-7, with 8 nucleotides matching TRBD1. CDR3 length: 13 amino acids. V lost 5 bases and J lost 3; bases outside the gene matches: 3. Per the germline V gene, CDR1 is MDHEN and CDR2 is SYDVKM. The CDR3 spells CASSPGTGYEQYF. CDR3 DNA: TGTGCCAGCAGTCCCGGGACAGGCTACGAGCAGTACTTC.

The chain recombines TRBV19 with TRBJ1-3; D gene unclear. CDR3 length: 14 residues. Trimming removed 5 bases from V and 0 bases from J, with 8 bases in between. From germline, CDR1 is LNHDA and CDR2 SQIVND (reference sequence). The CDR3 DNA sequence: TGTGCCAGTAGTTCGGTCGGCTCTGGAAACACCATATATTTT. Translated, it gives CASSSVGSGNTIYF.

In DNA, the CDR3 is TGTGCCAGCAGCCCCACGGGGAACACTGAAGCTTTCTTT. This sequence encodes CASSPTGNTEAFF. The genes are TRBV7-2 and TRBJ1-1; unclear D gene. Germline CDR1 is SGHTA and CDR2 is FQGNSA. V dropped 5 bases and J dropped 1 base, with 8 bases sitting between them. There are 13 residues in the CDR3. Looking up the rest from reference TRBV7-2 and TRBJ1-1 gives the full variable domain: GAGVSQSPSNKVTEKGKDVELRCDPISGHTALYWYRQSLGQGLEFLIYFQGNSAPDKSGLPSDRFSAERTGGSVSTLTIQRTQQEDSAVYLCASSPTGNTEAFFGQGTRLTVV.

The chain is built from TRBV28 and TRBJ2-7; 9 nucleotides match TRBD2. With 6 bases clipped from V and 3 bases from J, the junction kept 3 bases outside the gene matches. CDR1 is MDHEN, CDR2 SYDVKM, per germline. The CDR3 totals 13 residues. CDR3 bases: TGTGCCAGCAGGCGGACTAGCGTCTACGAGCAGTACTTC. This codes for CASRRTSVYEQYF.

This rearrangement joins TRBV5-1 to TRBJ1-2; TRBD1 agrees at 9 bases. The V segment lost 4 bases and the J segment 2 bases; nucleotides outside the gene matches: 15. The CDR3 totals 18 residues. Germline CDR1 and CDR2: SGHRS and YFSETQ. CDR3 residues: CASSRQGQGVGRNYGYTF. CDR3 nucleotides: TGCGCCAGCAGCAGACAGGGACAGGGAGTGGGTAGAAACTATGGCTACACCTTC. The whole variable domain, filled in from reference TRBV5-1 and TRBJ1-2, reads KAGVTQTPRYLIKTRGQQVTLSCSPISGHRSVSWYQQTPGQGLQFLFEYFSETQRNKGNFPGRFSGRQFSNSRSEMNVSTLELGDSALYLCASSRQGQGVGRNYGYTFGSGTRLTVV.

The chain couples TRBV18 to TRBJ1-6; 7 nucleotides agree with TRBD1. With 3 bases clipped from V and 4 bases from J, the junction kept 6 bases outside the gene matches. Germline V gene sequence: CDR1 KGHSH, CDR2 LQKENI. The CDR3 covers 16 residues. CDR3 protein: CASSPGNRGYNSPLHF. For the CDR3, the DNA is TGTGCCAGCTCACCGGGGAACAGGGGTTATAATTCACCCCTCCACTTT.

The genes are TRBV19 and TRBJ2-7; D gene uncertain. Trimming removed 5 bases at V and 7 bases at J, with 9 bases between. Germline V lookup: CDR1 LNHDA, CDR2 SQIVND (reference sequence). The CDR3 extends over 11 amino acids. CDR3 sequence (DNA): TGTGCCAGTAGTGGGGTCCGGGAGCAGTACTTC. It codes for CASSGVREQYF.